These 31 T cell receptor beta chains were sequenced from one sample in a study of T-cell reconstitution after alpha-beta-depleted transplantation in children. Unique molecular identifiers featured in how the TCRbeta library was prepared. A single record per CDR3 protein comes from TCRdb applying MiXCR to the PCR reads. The sample lists about 250,000 distinct CDR3 sequences, about 24% seen once, with about 5% in the top ten. The sequenced sample was PBMCs, mostly from graft donor cells, obtained 360 days after TCRalphabeta/CD19-depleted stem cell transplant. All receptors come from a female patient aged 2-10 years who had a stem cell transplant for congenital amegakaryocytic thrombocytopenia, so the T cells may come from the graft donor.

The chain joins TRBV12-3 or TRBV12-4 to TRBJ2-7, with 7 positions matching TRBD1. This CDR3 spans 16 amino acids. V lost 4 bases and J lost 0; bases outside the gene matches: 9. The CDR3 sequence is CASSYNRGPLSYEQYF. The CDR3 DNA is TGTGCCAGCAGTTATAACAGGGGCCCCCTCTCCTACGAGCAGTACTTC.

This clonotype was seen only a few times. The V gene is TRBV5-1, the J gene TRBJ2-1; 10 positions agree with TRBD1. Germline V gene data show CDR1 as SGHRS and CDR2 as YFSETQ. V lost 4 bases and J lost 0; bases outside the gene matches: 1. The CDR3 is 15 residues long. As DNA, the CDR3 is TGCGCCAGCAGCAGGGACAGGGGCTCCTACAATGAGCAGTTCTTC. It translates to CASSRDRGSYNEQFF.

This clonotype was detected a few times. The chain is built from TRBV4-1 and TRBJ1-1; 11 positions agree with TRBD1. Unmatched junction bases numbered 6, after V lost 3 bases and J lost 0 bases. The CDR3 loop spans 17 amino acids. Germline V gene lookup returns CDR1 MGHRA and CDR2 YSYEKL. The CDR3, as DNA: TGCGCCAGCAGCCAGACCGGGACAGGGGGAATGAACACTGAAGCTTTCTTT. This codes for CASSQTGTGGMNTEAFF.

This rearrangement joins TRBV5-1 to TRBJ1-1; D unresolved. V lost 2 bases, J lost 6 bases, and 17 bases lay in between. CDR3 length: 15 amino acids. From germline, CDR1 is SGHRS and CDR2 YFSETQ. This chain's CDR3 is CASSFVDFSFSEAFF. The CDR3 nucleotides read TGCGCCAGCAGCTTTGTTGATTTTTCTTTTTCTGAAGCTTTCTTT. The full variable domain, in which reference TRBV5-1 and TRBJ1-1 provide the parts outside the CDR3, is KAGVTQTPRYLIKTRGQQVTLSCSPISGHRSVSWYQQTPGQGLQFLFEYFSETQRNKGNFPGRFSGRQFSNSRSEMNVSTLELGDSALYLCASSFVDFSFSEAFFGQGTRLTVV.

The genes are TRBV7-9 and TRBJ1-1; D gene ambiguous. The CDR3 length is 11 residues. V lost 4 bases, J lost 3 bases, and 3 bases lay in between. Germline V gene data show CDR1 as SEHNR and CDR2 as FQNEAQ (reference sequence). CDR3 sequence (DNA): TGTGCCAGCAGCTCAGACACTGAAGCTTTCTTT. This codes for CASSSDTEAFF.

In its sample, this clonotype was seen a few times. The rearrangement links TRBV20-1 to TRBJ1-1, with D tentatively TRBD1 (6 bases). CDR1 is DFQATT and CDR2 is SNEGSKA in the germline V gene (reference sequence). V was cut by 3 bases and J by 6 bases, with 17 bases left in between. The CDR3 length is 14 residues. The CDR3 bases are TGCAGTGCTAGTCGGGGCAGGCCAGGGGCTGAAGCTTTCTTT. Its translation: CSASRGRPGAEAFF.

The chain combines TRBV7-6 with TRBJ1-4, with 7 bases matching TRBD1. Losses at the gene ends were 5 bases for V and 6 bases for J; bases not matched to a gene: 9. Looked up from germline, CDR1 is SGHVS and CDR2 is FNYEAQ. This CDR3 region has 15 residues. CDR3 in amino acids: CASSTWTGGDEKLFF. For the CDR3, the DNA is TGTGCCAGCAGCACATGGACAGGAGGAGATGAAAAACTGTTTTTT.

This sequence joins TRBV5-1 and TRBJ1-5; D unresolved. Germline values: CDR1 SGHRS, CDR2 YFSETQ. The length of the CDR3 is 14 residues. V lost 0 bases, J lost 3 bases, and 7 bases lay in between. The CDR3, as DNA: TGCGCCAGCAGCTTGGCTGGGTCCAATCAGCCCCAGCATTTT. This translates into CASSLAGSNQPQHF.

The J gene is TRBJ2-5, the V gene TRBV5-6; D gene ambiguous. Germline lookup yields CDR1 SGHDT and CDR2 YYEEEE. Between the trimmed V and J ends, which lost 1 base and 3 bases, there was a span of 16 bases. CDR3 length: 16 amino acids. The CDR3 sequence is CASSLRSPGKEETQYF. The DNA of the CDR3 is TGTGCCAGCAGCTTGAGGAGTCCTGGGAAAGAAGAGACCCAGTACTTC.

V and J are TRBV3-1 and TRBJ2-7; TRBD1 matches 9 bases. CDR1 is LGHDT, CDR2 YNNKEL, per germline (reference sequence). The length of the CDR3 is 14 residues. J gave up 4 bases and V 4 bases, and 5 bases lay outside the gene matches. The CDR3 DNA sequence: TGTGCCAGCAGCCTCCGGACAGGGGTTTACGAGCAGTACTTC. Translated: CASSLRTGVYEQYF.

This clonotype has just a few counts. The rearrangement links TRBV7-8 to TRBJ2-1, with TRBD2 matching over 10 bases. CDR3 length equals 14 residues. Germline V CDR1 and CDR2: SGHVS, FQNEAQ. J was trimmed by 7 bases and V by 5 bases; bases with no gene match: 5. DNA of the CDR3: TGTGCCAGCAGCCCCACTAGCGGGACGAATGAGCAGTTCTTC. It encodes CASSPTSGTNEQFF. Complete variable domain (other parts from reference TRBV7-8 and TRBJ2-1): GAGVSQSPRYKVAKRGQDVALRCDPISGHVSLFWYQQALGQGPEFLTYFQNEAQLDKSGLPSDRFFAERPEGSVSTLKIQRTQQEDSAVYLCASSPTSGTNEQFFGPGTRLTVL.

The chain has TRBV4-1 and TRBJ1-2; D unclear. Germline CDR1 reads MGHRA; CDR2 reads YSYEKL. This CDR3 is 15 amino acids long. V shed 0 bases and J shed 4 bases, with 12 bases lying between them. For the CDR3, the DNA is TGCGCCAGCAGCCAAGATCCGGTGAACCTCTATGGCTACACCTTC. This gives the protein CASSQDPVNLYGYTF.

This clonotype was observed a few times. The V and J genes are TRBV30 and TRBJ2-4; D is unresolved. CDR3 length equals 11 residues. Trimming left V 5 bases short and J 8 bases short, with 10 bases between. Germline assignment: CDR1 GTSNPN and CDR2 SVGIG (reference sequence). CDR3 sequence (DNA): TGTGCCTGGGGCGCGCAGTACATTCAGTACTTC. Translation: CAWGAQYIQYF.

This chain connects TRBV20-1 to TRBJ1-5; TRBD1 agrees at 7 bases. The CDR3 loop spans 12 amino acids. CDR1 and CDR2 from the germline V gene are DFQATT and SNEGSKA (reference sequence). The CDR3 protein is CSLTGSNQPQHF. The DNA for the CDR3 is TGCAGCCTGACAGGGAGCAATCAGCCCCAGCATTTT.

This clonotype has just a few counts. The rearrangement joins TRBV10-1 to TRBJ2-7, with TRBD2 matching 11 bases. The length of the CDR3 is 15 residues. With V trimmed by 4 bases and J by 5 bases, 7 bases remained unmatched. The germline V gene encodes CDR1 WNHNN and CDR2 SYGVQD (reference sequence). CDR3 DNA sequence: TGCGCCAGCAGTGCTAGCGGGGGGCAAGTCCACGAGCAGTACTTC. Translation: CASSASGGQVHEQYF.

This clonotype was seen a handful of times. The chain carries TRBV9 and TRBJ2-6; 7 bases are shared with TRBD2. V lost 4 bases, J lost 0 bases, and 19 bases stayed unmatched. Germline CDR1 and CDR2: SGDLS and YYNGEE. The CDR3 is 21 amino acids. The CDR3 protein is CASSRRNREELKSSGANVLTF. In DNA, the CDR3 is TGTGCCAGCAGCCGAAGAAATCGGGAGGAGTTAAAGAGCTCTGGGGCCAACGTCCTGACTTTC.

This clonotype was counted between two and nine times. The CDR3 DNA is TGCGCCAGCAGCTTGTGGGGACCGAACACTGAAGCTTTCTTT. It encodes CASSLWGPNTEAFF. V is TRBV5-1 and J is TRBJ1-1, with D possibly matching TRBD1 (5 bases). The germline gives CDR1 SGHRS, CDR2 YFSETQ. V was pared by 1 base and J by 1 base, with 8 bases between. There are 14 residues in the CDR3.

The rearrangement uses TRBV4-3 and TRBJ2-3; D unresolved. Germline V gene sequence: CDR1 LGHNA, CDR2 YSLEER. The V and J ends lost 1 base and 8 bases respectively, with 19 bases between them. The CDR3 has 16 residues. Here the CDR3 reads CASSQVFLKTHVTQYF. In nucleotides, the CDR3 is TGCGCCAGCAGCCAAGTATTTTTGAAGACTCACGTTACGCAGTATTTT.

This chain's CDR3 is CASSTGTTNEKLFF. Written as DNA, the CDR3 is TGCGCCAGCAGTACAGGGACAACTAATGAAAAACTGTTTTTT. This sequence joins TRBV5-1 and TRBJ1-4, with a possible D match to TRBD1 (6 bases). Trimming cost V 5 bases and J 0 bases, with 8 bases left between them. Germline loops: CDR1 SGHRS, CDR2 YFSETQ. The CDR3 sequence is 14 residues long.

This chain connects TRBV20-1 to TRBJ2-1; TRBD2 matches at 13 bases. The germline CDR1 and CDR2 sequences are DFQATT and SNEGSKA (reference sequence). CDR3 length: 17 amino acids. J gave up 0 bases and V 3 bases, and 5 bases lay outside the gene matches. The CDR3 sequence is CSASTSGGASSYNEQFF. For the CDR3, the DNA is TGCAGTGCTAGTACTAGCGGGGGGGCTAGCTCCTACAATGAGCAGTTCTTC.

This clonotype was found a few times. The chain carries TRBV10-3 and TRBJ2-7; perhaps D is TRBD1 or TRBD2 (5 bases each). Germline V gene data show CDR1 as ENHRY and CDR2 as SYGVKD. The CDR3 runs 13 residues. Trimming removed 3 bases from V and 5 bases from J, with 11 bases in between. The CDR3 nucleotides read TGTGCCATCAGTGATGGCCGAGGGGACGAGCAGTACTTC. This sequence encodes CAISDGRGDEQYF.

This chain uses TRBV12-3 or TRBV12-4 with TRBJ1-2, with D possibly matching TRBD1 (5 bases). The CDR3 contains 13 residues. V dropped 0 bases and J dropped 8 bases, with 10 bases sitting between them. CDR3 coding DNA: TGTGCCAGCAGTTTAGCCGCAGGGAAAGGCTACACCTTC. It yields the protein CASSLAAGKGYTF.

This clonotype came up many times. This chain links TRBV3-1 with TRBJ1-6; tentatively, D is TRBD1 (5 bases). The ends were cut back, 4 bases at V and 10 bases at J, with 14 bases in the middle. This CDR3 region has 14 residues. Germline CDR1 and CDR2: LGHDT and YNNKEL (reference sequence). DNA of the CDR3: TGTGCCAGCAGCCTAAAGGGGAGTCACTCACCCCTCCACTTT. Protein product: CASSLKGSHSPLHF.

This clonotype was counted a few times. This chain links TRBV12-3 or TRBV12-4 with TRBJ2-1; 11 bases agree with TRBD2. CDR3 size: 15 residues. V shed 5 bases, J shed 7 bases, and the junction held 7 bases outside the gene matches. DNA for the CDR3: TGTGCCAGCAGTCCCTTAGCGGGAGGGCCTAATGAGCAGTTCTTC. Translated, it gives CASSPLAGGPNEQFF.

This clonotype was observed a few times. CDR3 DNA sequence: TGTGCCATCAGTGAGTCAACGGACACTGAAGCTTTCTTT. Its protein product is CAISESTDTEAFF. This chain uses TRBV10-3 with TRBJ1-1; D gene unclear. Germline loops: CDR1 ENHRY, CDR2 SYGVKD. CDR3 size: 13 residues. Trimming took off 0 bases at V and 3 bases at J, with 5 bases between the two ends.

The rearrangement links TRBV20-1 to TRBJ2-7, with 7 bases matching TRBD2. The CDR3 length is 16 residues. Germline assignment: CDR1 DFQATT and CDR2 SNEGSKA (reference sequence). Trimming took 3 bases from V and 9 from J; bases not matched to a gene: 20. CDR3 residues: CSASPPPSGSLSGQYF. The CDR3, as DNA: TGCAGTGCTAGCCCCCCCCCTAGCGGCTCCCTGTCCGGGCAGTACTTC.

This clonotype appeared a few times. V and J are TRBV7-2 and TRBJ2-3, with 8 bases fitting TRBD2. The CDR3 extends over 17 amino acids. V gave up 2 bases and J gave up 3 bases; unmatched junction bases: 10. Per germline, CDR1 SGHTA and CDR2 FQGNSA. The CDR3 DNA reads TGTGCCAGCAGCTTAAGGGGCGGGACTAGGCCGACAGATACGCAGTATTTT. This gives the protein CASSLRGGTRPTDTQYF.

The rearrangement joins TRBV20-1 to TRBJ2-1, with D perhaps TRBD1 (6 bases). V was shortened by 6 bases and J by 4 bases, with 13 bases between the two germline ends. The germline V gene has CDR1 DFQATT and CDR2 SNEGSKA (reference sequence). The length of the CDR3 is 13 residues. The CDR3 DNA reads as TGCAGTGCGCACGACGACAGGTACAATGAGCAGTTCTTC. Translation gives CSAHDDRYNEQFF.

The table lists this clonotype with a few counts. The chain has TRBV5-1 and TRBJ2-7; the D gene is possibly TRBD2 (5 bases). V shed 4 bases and J shed 4 bases, with 12 bases lying between them. The CDR3 has 13 residues. CDR1 is SGHRS and CDR2 is YFSETQ in the germline V gene. This chain's CDR3 is CASSLPGEYEQYF. DNA for the CDR3: TGCGCCAGCAGCCTCCCCGGGGAGTACGAGCAGTACTTC.

The V gene is TRBV15, the J gene TRBJ2-3, with a possible D match to TRBD1 (6 bases). Germline CDR1 reads LNHNV; CDR2 reads YYDKDF (reference sequence). The germline V and J ends were trimmed by 3 bases and 5 bases, with 9 bases remaining between them. The CDR3 sequence is 13 residues long. The CDR3 coding sequence is TGTGCCACCAGCAGGCAGGGGCGAGATACGCAGTATTTT. Residues: CATSRQGRDTQYF.

The rearrangement links TRBV20-1 to TRBJ2-3, with 8 bases identical to TRBD2. This CDR3 spans 15 amino acids. Trimming cost V 1 base and J 7 bases; bases outside gene matches: 10. Germline-derived CDR1 and CDR2 are DFQATT and SNEGSKA (reference sequence). CDR3 in amino acids: CSARAPGTSAYTQYF. CDR3 DNA: TGCAGTGCTAGAGCCCCAGGGACTAGTGCATATACGCAGTATTTT.